This is a list of T cell receptor beta chains from one sample in a study of T-cell reconstitution after alpha-beta-depleted transplantation in children. TCRdb ran MiXCR on the PCR reads and lists one entry per CDR3 protein. The table includes more than 400,000 distinct CDR3 sequences, 43% detected once. Source: PBMCs, taken before TCRalphabeta/CD19-depleted stem cell transplant. These receptor sequences come from a girl aged 2 to 10 with aplastic anemia, due to receive a stem cell transplant. Each CDR3 is given with its conserved first and last residue. D genes are given only for firm matches. Only some rows state a clone size, as once, few, many or a class for expanded clones.

DNA | CDR3 | size | D | J | V
TGTGCCAGCACCCCTACCTCGGGACAGGGGAACACCGGGGAGCTGTTTTTT | CASTPTSGQGNTGELFF | - | TRBD1 | TRBJ2-2 | TRBV6-2/TRBV6-3
TGTGCTAGTGGTTTAGGACAGGGAAGGTACAATGAGCAGTTCTTC | CASGLGQGRYNEQFF | - | TRBD1 | TRBJ2-1 | TRBV12-5
TGTGCCAGCAGCCATCCCGGGACAGGGCTTTTCATTCAGTACTTC | CASSHPGTGLFIQYF | few | TRBD1 | TRBJ2-4 | TRBV11-2
TGTGCCAGCAGTTTAGGGACAGGGGGCCCTAGCACAGATACGCAGTATTTT | CASSLGTGGPSTDTQYF | - | TRBD1 | TRBJ2-3 | TRBV28
TGCAGTGCTAGACGCGGAAACGAGCAGTACTTC | CSARRGNEQYF | - | - | TRBJ2-7 | TRBV20-1
TGCGCCAGCAGCTTGTTACAGGGGCCTATTGCTGAAGCTTTCTTT | CASSLLQGPIAEAFF | many | TRBD1 | TRBJ1-1 | TRBV5-1
TGCAGTGCTACGGGGTTAGACGGCAATCAGCCCCAGCATTTT | CSATGLDGNQPQHF | many | - | TRBJ1-5 | TRBV20-1
TGTGCCAGTAGTTTGGGGTACACCCCCGGCGATGAGCAGTTCTTC | CASSLGYTPGDEQFF | few | - | TRBJ2-1 | TRBV19
TGTGCCTGGAGCCAAGACAGGGGGCGGCAGCCCCAGCATTTT | CAWSQDRGRQPQHF | few | TRBD1 | TRBJ1-5 | TRBV30
TGCAGTGGACGGCCAGGGCAAGATACGCAGTATTTT | CSGRPGQDTQYF | - | - | TRBJ2-3 | TRBV20-1
TGCAGTGCTAGGGCCCCAGGGGACTACAATGAGCAGTTCTTC | CSARAPGDYNEQFF | - | - | TRBJ2-1 | TRBV20-1
TGTGCCAGCAGACCTACCAGTTTATGGGAGCAGTACTTC | CASRPTSLWEQYF | - | - | TRBJ2-7 | TRBV6-1
TGCGCCAGCAGCTTACAAGCGAACACCGGGGAGCTGTTTTTT | CASSLQANTGELFF | once | - | TRBJ2-2 | TRBV5-1
TGTGCCAGCAGTTTCCTCCAGCCCTACGAGCAGTACTTC | CASSFLQPYEQYF | many | - | TRBJ2-7 | TRBV28
TGCAGTGCTAGCTCTAGCGGCCTCCTAGATACGCAGTATTTT | CSASSSGLLDTQYF | - | TRBD2 | TRBJ2-3 | TRBV20-1
TGCGCCAGCAGCCAAGGGTCGAAAGGAGGAGCCTACGAGCAGTACTTC | CASSQGSKGGAYEQYF | - | - | TRBJ2-7 | TRBV4-1
TGTGCCACCAGCATTAAAACATGGGGACAGGAGGAGACCCAGTACTTC | CATSIKTWGQEETQYF | - | TRBD1 | TRBJ2-5 | TRBV15
TGTGCCAGCAGCGCCGGGGACAGGGTCTCCCACGAGCAGTACTTC | CASSAGDRVSHEQYF | - | TRBD1 | TRBJ2-7 | TRBV9
TGTGCCAGCAGTTACTCTCCGGGATACACCGGGGAGCTGTTTTTT | CASSYSPGYTGELFF | - | - | TRBJ2-2 | TRBV6-2/TRBV6-3
TGCGCCAGCATGAATGGGGCGGAACCTTCCTACAATGAGCAGTTCTTC | CASMNGAEPSYNEQFF | few | - | TRBJ2-1 | TRBV5-1
TGTGCCAGCAGCTTGGGGGTTCGTAGCGGTGCCTACAATGAGCAGTTCTTC | CASSLGVRSGAYNEQFF | many | - | TRBJ2-1 | TRBV5-4
TGCAGTGCTCCAGGAGGGGGGAGGTTCACAGATACGCAGTATTTT | CSAPGGGRFTDTQYF | - | - | TRBJ2-3 | TRBV20-1
TGTGCCAGCAGCTTAGCAATCAGCTCCTACAATGAGCAGTTCTTC | CASSLAISSYNEQFF | - | - | TRBJ2-1 | TRBV7-9
TGCGCCAGCAGCTTGAGGGCCGTCGCGGGGGGCAATGAGCAGTTCTTC | CASSLRAVAGGNEQFF | - | TRBD2 | TRBJ2-1 | TRBV5-1
TGTGCCAGCAGTTCTCGGTTGGGGGCGAACTATGGCTACACCTTC | CASSSRLGANYGYTF | - | - | TRBJ1-2 | TRBV27
TGCGCCAGCAGCGCACAGGGGAGAGCTGAAGCTTTCTTT | CASSAQGRAEAFF | many | TRBD1 | TRBJ1-1 | TRBV5-1
TGTGCCAGCAGTCGGGACACCGTCGGGGAGCTGTTTTTT | CASSRDTVGELFF | - | - | TRBJ2-2 | TRBV7-9
TGCAGTGCTAGGGACAAAAACATTCAGTACTTC | CSARDKNIQYF | - | - | TRBJ2-4 | TRBV20-1
TGTGCCAGCAGATTGAGGGGGAACACCGGGGAGCTGTTTTTT | CASRLRGNTGELFF | - | - | TRBJ2-2 | TRBV7-2
TGTGCCAGCAGCTTAGTTGGGGCCCGGAATCAGCCCCAGCATTTT | CASSLVGARNQPQHF | many | - | TRBJ1-5 | TRBV7-2
TGTGCCAGCAGTTATAAAAACTATGGCTACACCTTC | CASSYKNYGYTF | - | - | TRBJ1-2 | TRBV6-5
TGTGCCAGCAGTGGGGGACTAGGCGATGAGCAGTTCTTC | CASSGGLGDEQFF | - | TRBD2 | TRBJ2-1 | TRBV12-3/TRBV12-4
TGTGCCAGCAGTTTGGTTTTGCGGGGAACCATTAACACTGAAGCTTTCTTT | CASSLVLRGTINTEAFF | - | - | TRBJ1-1 | TRBV12-3/TRBV12-4
TGTGCCAGCAGAACCACTAGCGGGAACTACAATGAGCAGTTCTTC | CASRTTSGNYNEQFF | - | TRBD2 | TRBJ2-1 | TRBV28
TGCAGTGCTAGAAGGGGGGGAAACACAGATACGCAGTATTTT | CSARRGGNTDTQYF | - | - | TRBJ2-3 | TRBV20-1
TGTGCCAGCAGGCCGGGGGGGCACTACAATGAGCAGTTCTTC | CASRPGGHYNEQFF | - | TRBD2 | TRBJ2-1 | TRBV3-1
TGTGCCTGGAGATTAACGGGGCCTGGGGAGCTGTTTTTT | CAWRLTGPGELFF | - | - | TRBJ2-2 | TRBV30
TGTGCCAGCAGCCAGATACAGGGGGCCCCAGGTGGACTGTTTTTT | CASSQIQGAPGGLFF | - | TRBD1 | TRBJ1-4 | TRBV3-1
TGTGCCAGCAGTTACTCGTCCCAGGGGATTTATTCACCCCTCCACTTT | CASSYSSQGIYSPLHF | - | - | TRBJ1-6 | TRBV6-5
TGTGCCACCAGCAGGGCCGGGACAGGCCATGGCTACACCTTC | CATSRAGTGHGYTF | - | TRBD1 | TRBJ1-2 | TRBV15
TGTGCCAGCAGCTTAGTACGTCCGTGGACCACGTATGGCTACACCTTC | CASSLVRPWTTYGYTF | - | - | TRBJ1-2 | TRBV11-2
TGCAGCGTTGAAGGACGCCCACAGGGGGCCTGGGTGAATACGCAGTATTTT | CSVEGRPQGAWVNTQYF | - | TRBD1 | TRBJ2-3 | TRBV29-1
TGCAGCGTTCGTCCGGGGAACTACGAGCAGTACTTC | CSVRPGNYEQYF | few | - | TRBJ2-7 | TRBV29-1
TGTGCCAGCAGCTCGTCTGGTGCCTGGTACGAGCAGTACTTC | CASSSSGAWYEQYF | - | - | TRBJ2-7 | TRBV7-2
TGTGCCAGCAGTCCGGACAGCCTCAGCTCCTACGAGCAGTACTTC | CASSPDSLSSYEQYF | few | - | TRBJ2-7 | TRBV12-3/TRBV12-4
TGCGCCAGCAGCTTGGGGATAGCGGGGCGGATGGCTGAGCAGTTCTTC | CASSLGIAGRMAEQFF | many | TRBD2 | TRBJ2-1 | TRBV5-1
TGTGCCAGCAGACCACTTGACCCCAGACTCTACGAGCAGTACTTC | CASRPLDPRLYEQYF | many | - | TRBJ2-7 | TRBV7-2
TGTGCCAGCAGTGACTTCAGGGGGGGAGTCTTTGGCTACACCTTC | CASSDFRGGVFGYTF | - | TRBD1 | TRBJ1-2 | TRBV6-1
TGTGCCAGCAGCCCGGGGGCTTACGCCACCGGGGAGCTGTTTTTT | CASSPGAYATGELFF | - | - | TRBJ2-2 | TRBV7-6
TGTGCCACCGCCTCTTACATCGGGGGCAGTACAGATACGCAGTATTTT | CATASYIGGSTDTQYF | - | - | TRBJ2-3 | TRBV15
TGTGCCAGCGGGGGGACTAGCGGGAGGGCCGCAAAGGTAGGCTCCTACGAGCAGTACTTC | CASGGTSGRAAKVGSYEQYF | few | TRBD2 | TRBJ2-7 | TRBV2
TGTGCCAGCAGCTCTAGCGGGGGCGGGGATACGCAGTATTTT | CASSSSGGGDTQYF | - | TRBD2 | TRBJ2-3 | TRBV11-2
TGTGCCAGCAGCTTGGGGTGGAAGGCTTCTAGCAATCAGCCCCAGCATTTT | CASSLGWKASSNQPQHF | - | - | TRBJ1-5 | TRBV5-8
TGTGCCAGCAGCTTATTCGGGGGGAATGAGCAGTTCTTC | CASSLFGGNEQFF | - | TRBD2 | TRBJ2-1 | TRBV7-3
TGTGCCAGCAGTGTATCCCCGGAGGCCCACAATGAGCAGTTCTTC | CASSVSPEAHNEQFF | - | - | TRBJ2-1 | TRBV6-1
TGTGCCAGCAGTCCCCAGGGTAAAGCTTTCTTT | CASSPQGKAFF | many | - | TRBJ1-1 | TRBV27
TGTGCCAGCAGCTTAGCCCCTAAACGGAGCGGGTTAACCTACGAGCAGTACTTC | CASSLAPKRSGLTYEQYF | once | - | TRBJ2-7 | TRBV11-1
TGTGCCAGCAGGGAGAGCCCTAGTTATTACAATGAGCAGTTCTTC | CASRESPSYYNEQFF | - | - | TRBJ2-1 | TRBV28